The 20 T cell receptor beta chains below were found in one sample sequenced in a study of blood T cell repertoires in COVID-19. Generated by immunoSEQ multiplex PCR, the TCRdb table keeps only in-frame clones and is missing some. The sample lists roughly 90,000 clones; about 80% were seen once. Material: peripheral blood. The receptor set was obtained from a woman in her seventies with acute or convalescent COVID-19.

This clone was observed a handful of times. The rearrangement links TRBV29-1 to TRBJ1-2; perhaps TRBD1 as D (5 bases). The CDR3 contains 14 residues. Germline CDR1 reads SQVTM; CDR2 reads ANQGSEA. The V gene lost 6 bases and the J gene lost 2 bases, with 16 bases spanning the gap. This CDR3 is CSVANGQGNYGYTF. The CDR3 DNA reads TGCAGCGTCGCCAATGGGCAGGGAAACTATGGCTACACCTTC. The whole variable domain, filled in from reference TRBV29-1 and TRBJ1-2, reads SAVISQKPSRDICQRGTSLTIQCQVDSQVTMMFWYRQQPGQSLTLIATANQGSEATYESGFVIDKFPISRPNLTFSTLTVSNMSPEDSSIYLCSVANGQGNYGYTFGSGTRLTVV.

The chain couples TRBV4-1 to TRBJ1-2, with D hard to call. Trimming took 0 bases from V and 2 from J, leaving 7 bases between them. The CDR3 sequence is 14 residues long. Germline V gives CDR1 MGHRA, CDR2 YSYEKL. The CDR3 protein is CASSQDLPNYGYTF. DNA for the CDR3: TGCGCCAGCAGCCAAGATCTCCCGAACTATGGCTACACCTTC.

This clone is a singleton in its sample. The chain recombines TRBV5-1 with TRBJ2-5, with 8 bases fitting TRBD1. V was pared by 0 bases and J by 3 bases, with 4 bases of the junction left unmatched. Germline CDR1 is SGHRS and CDR2 is YFSETQ. The CDR3 is made up of 15 amino acids. In nucleotides, the CDR3 is TGCGCCAGCAGCTTGGAGAACAGGGGGAAAGAGACCCAGTACTTC. As protein: CASSLENRGKETQYF. The full variable domain, its missing parts supplied by reference TRBV5-1 and TRBJ2-5, is KAGVTQTPRYLIKTRGQQVTLSCSPISGHRSVSWYQQTPGQGLQFLFEYFSETQRNKGNFPGRFSGRQFSNSRSEMNVSTLELGDSALYLCASSLENRGKETQYFGPGTRLLVL.

This chain links TRBV5-4 with TRBJ2-3, with 7 bases fitting TRBD2. CDR3 length equals 15 residues. CDR1 and CDR2 from the germline V gene are SGHNT and YYREEE (reference sequence). Unmatched junction bases numbered 8, after V lost 4 bases and J lost 3 bases. Here the CDR3 reads CASSQGLGKTDTQYF. The CDR3 nucleotides read TGTGCCAGCAGCCAAGGACTAGGCAAAACAGATACGCAGTATTTT.

The chain carries TRBV28 and TRBJ1-5, with a possible D match to TRBD1 (6 bases). The germline CDR1 and CDR2 sequences are MDHEN and SYDVKM. Deletions cut 2 bases from V and 15 bases from J, with 20 bases between. The CDR3 runs to 14 residues. The CDR3, as DNA: TGTGCCAGCAGTTTACAAGGTCAGGTAGGGACACCGCATTTT. Translating gives CASSLQGQVGTPHF.

The chain joins TRBV28 to TRBJ2-7, with D perhaps matching TRBD2 (6 bases). CDR3 length: 14 residues. Trimming stripped 6 bases from V and 9 bases from J, with 21 bases between. Germline CDR1 and CDR2: MDHEN and SYDVKM. Written as DNA, the CDR3 is TGTGCCAGCAGCGTTCTCGCGGGACTTGTGGTGCAGTACTTC. This gives the protein CASSVLAGLVVQYF.

This clone has just a few counts. This sample also contains other DNA sequences that code for the same CDR3. The chain uses TRBV5-1 and TRBJ1-2, with D perhaps matching TRBD1 (5 bases). Germline-derived CDR1 and CDR2 are SGHRS and YFSETQ. There are 12 residues in the CDR3. V shed 4 bases and J shed 7 bases, with 11 bases lying between them. This chain's CDR3 is CASSLRGGGYTF. CDR3 nucleotide sequence: TGCGCCAGCAGCCTTCGCGGGGGTGGCTACACCTTC.

This clone was detected only once. The chain employs TRBV27 and TRBJ2-7; 7 bases are shared with TRBD2. Germline CDR1 MNHEY, CDR2 SMNVEV (reference sequence). V shed 7 bases, J shed 0 bases, and the junction held 15 bases outside the gene matches. The CDR3 length is 17 residues. CDR3 coding DNA: TGTGCCAGCAAACCCCTCCTTGGCGGGGGATACTCCTACGAGCAGTACTTC. This gives the protein CASKPLLGGGYSYEQYF.

This clone was seen more than once but under ten times. V usage is TRBV28 and J usage is TRBJ1-2; 10 bases match TRBD1. Germline V gene sequence: CDR1 MDHEN, CDR2 SYDVKM. J gave up 7 bases and V 8 bases, and 4 bases lay outside the gene matches. The CDR3 runs to 12 residues. CDR3 coding DNA: TGTGCCAGCCGGGACAGGGGAGCTGGCTACACCTTC. Its translation: CASRDRGAGYTF.

The chain uses TRBV19 and TRBJ1-1; TRBD1 aligns across 11 bases. V trimming: 6 bases; J trimming: 6 bases; junction bases outside the gene matches: 6. The V gene's germline CDR1 is LNHDA and CDR2 SQIVND (reference sequence). This CDR3 contains 14 residues. CDR3 coding DNA: TGTGCCAGTAGAAAGGGACAGGGGGACCCTGAAGCTTTCTTT. As protein: CASRKGQGDPEAFF.

The chain is built from TRBV6-2 or TRBV6-3 and TRBJ1-5; 7 nucleotides match TRBD1. The CDR3 totals 14 residues. Germline V gives CDR1 MNHEY, CDR2 SVGEGT. V was pared by 6 bases and J by 3 bases, with 5 bases of the junction left unmatched. As DNA, the CDR3 is TGTGCCAGCAGCGGGACAGTTTTCAATCAGCCCCAGCATTTT. This sequence encodes CASSGTVFNQPQHF.

The chain carries TRBV28 and TRBJ1-1; 7 nucleotides align to TRBD1. This CDR3 has 12 amino acids. Per the germline V gene, CDR1 is MDHEN and CDR2 is SYDVKM. V was clipped by 11 bases and J by 4 bases; unmatched bases: 7. CDR3: CAGGGQTTEAFF. Written as DNA, the CDR3 is TGTGCCGGAGGGGGACAGACCACTGAAGCTTTCTTT.

The V and J genes are TRBV5-4 and TRBJ2-7; 13 bases align to TRBD2. V dropped 4 bases and J dropped 5; count of bases not matched to a gene: 6. Looked up from germline, CDR1 is SGHNT and CDR2 is YYREEE (reference sequence). The CDR3 extends over 15 amino acids. In nucleotides, the CDR3 is TGTGCCAGCAGCCCCGGACTAGCGGGAGTCCACGAGCAGTACTTC. It codes for CASSPGLAGVHEQYF.

This chain connects TRBV2 to TRBJ2-7, with D hard to call. The length of the CDR3 is 12 residues. The ends were cut back, 6 bases at V and 1 base at J, with 7 bases in the middle. Germline lookup yields CDR1 SNHLY and CDR2 FYNNEI. CDR3 region: CASRRESYEQYF. The CDR3 DNA is TGTGCCAGCAGGCGAGAATCCTACGAGCAGTACTTC.

The chain employs TRBV6-1 and TRBJ2-7, with TRBD2 identical over 7 bases. The V gene end was trimmed by 0 bases and the J gene end by 0 bases; junction bases not matched to a gene: 8. The CDR3 length is 17 residues. Germline-derived CDR1 and CDR2 are MNHNS and SASEGT. In DNA form, the CDR3 reads TGTGCCAGCAGTGAAGCGGTGGCTAGCGGATCCTCCTACGAGCAGTACTTC. This translates into CASSEAVASGSSYEQYF.

The V gene is TRBV3-1 (or the pseudogene TRBV3-2), the J gene TRBJ1-5; no clear D gene. This CDR3 has 13 residues. The ends were cut back, 1 base at V and 9 bases at J, with 10 bases in the middle. Germline CDR1 and CDR2: LGHDT and YNNKEL (reference sequence). CDR3 bases: TGTGCCAGCAGCCAAGGGAGGCCTGGGCCCCAGCATTTT. This translates into CASSQGRPGPQHF.

This CDR3 reads CASSFRGVSSAYEQYF. As DNA, the CDR3 is TGTGCCAGCAGCTTTCGGGGAGTTTCCTCGGCCTACGAGCAGTACTTC. The chain has TRBV5-6 and TRBJ2-7; TRBD2 is a possible D gene (5 bases). Trimming removed 2 bases at V and 2 bases at J, with 17 bases between. The CDR3 covers 16 residues. CDR1 is SGHDT, CDR2 YYEEEE, per germline.

The rearrangement joins TRBV7-9 to TRBJ2-5, with D uncertain. The ends were cut back, 5 bases at V and 5 bases at J, with 9 bases in the middle. In germline, CDR1 is SEHNR, CDR2 FQNEAQ (reference sequence). This CDR3 spans 12 amino acids. The CDR3 nucleotides read TGTGCCAGCAGCGTGGCCAGGGAGACCCAGTACTTC. It is translated as CASSVARETQYF.

This clone was detected only once. The gene calls are TRBV7-2 and TRBJ2-1; TRBD1 agrees at 8 bases. This CDR3 has 14 residues. V gave up 5 bases and J gave up 5 bases; unmatched junction bases: 5. Germline CDR1 SGHTA, CDR2 FQGNSA. In nucleotides, the CDR3 is TGTGCCAGCAGCCCCCTCAGGGGGCACAATGAGCAGTTCTTC. It is translated as CASSPLRGHNEQFF.

As DNA, the CDR3 is TGTGCCACCAGCAGAAAACACCCCCCGAACACTGAAGCTTTCTTT. Protein: CATSRKHPPNTEAFF. This chain connects TRBV15 to TRBJ1-1; no definite D call. Germline V gene data show CDR1 as LNHNV and CDR2 as YYDKDF (reference sequence). V gave up 2 bases and J gave up 1 base, with 11 bases separating them. The CDR3 extends over 15 amino acids.